The 32 T cell receptor beta chains reported below all come from one sample, sequenced in a study. TCRdb itself ran the 5' RACE reads through MiXCR, one entry per CDR3 protein. The sample lists 52,000 or so distinct CDR3 sequences, roughly 20% occurring once. Treg sorting used a CD4+CD25+CD127-/low gate. The specimen sequenced was tumor-infiltrating Tregs sorted from the breast tumor. These receptor sequences come from a female donor with breast cancer.

This clonotype was observed a handful of times. A junction end diverges from the germline sequence, so it may reflect a read error. The CDR3 reads CAGSEFEGYTF. CDR3 coding DNA: TGTGCCGGCAGTGAATTTGAGGGCTACACCTTC. V is TRBV6-1 and J is TRBJ1-2; D is undetermined. CDR1 and CDR2 from the germline V gene are MNHNS and SASEGT. The CDR3 has 11 amino acids.

This chain joins TRBV7-9 and TRBJ2-5; D is possibly TRBD1 (6 bases). Germline-derived CDR1 and CDR2 are SEHNR and FQNEAQ (reference sequence). V was cut by 5 bases and J by 4 bases, with 11 bases left in between. This CDR3 region has 13 residues. This CDR3 reads CASSHGRGETQYF. The CDR3 nucleotides are TGTGCCAGCAGCCACGGCAGGGGAGAGACCCAGTACTTC.

About this clonotype itself: One junction end disagrees with the germline gene, perhaps due to a read error. This chain links TRBV11-3 with TRBJ2-3, with 9 bases lining up with TRBD2. Germline V gives CDR1 SGHNT, CDR2 YENEEA. The CDR3 spans 16 residues. The CDR3 nucleotides read TGTTCCAGCATCTTCCTTAGTAGCGGGAGAACAGATACGCAGTATTTT. Its protein is CSSIFLSSGRTDTQYF.

The rearrangement links TRBV20-1 to TRBJ2-1, with TRBD2 identical over 13 bases. The V segment lost 5 bases and the J segment 10 bases; nucleotides outside the gene matches: 8. Germline CDR1 DFQATT, CDR2 SNEGSKA (reference sequence). The CDR3 runs 14 residues. CDR3 region: CSAWGLAGTGEQFF. CDR3 coding DNA: TGCAGTGCTTGGGGACTAGCGGGGACGGGGGAGCAGTTCTTC.

A word on this clonotype: Since a much larger clone is just one base distant, this may be a read error. The chain combines TRBV6-1 with TRBJ1-3; D is possibly TRBD1 (6 bases). The CDR3 extends over 14 amino acids. CDR1 is MNHNS, CDR2 SASEGT, per germline. The CDR3: CASAQGHSGNTVYF. The CDR3 bases are TGTGCCAGCGCACAGGGTCACTCTGGAAACACCGTATATTTT.

This clonotype was detected ten times or more. The V gene is TRBV5-1, the J gene TRBJ2-1; 7 bases line up with TRBD2. The CDR3 totals 18 residues. The V segment lost 2 bases and the J segment 0 bases; nucleotides outside the gene matches: 11. CDR1 is SGHRS, CDR2 YFSETQ, per germline. CDR3 region: CASSLGWASGSSYNEQFF. CDR3 coding DNA: TGCGCCAGCAGCTTAGGTTGGGCTAGCGGAAGCTCCTACAATGAGCAGTTCTTC.

The chain joins TRBV4-2 to TRBJ2-3; TRBD2 aligns across 11 bases. The junction had 3 bases not matched to a gene; V was cut back by 0 bases and J by 4 bases. The CDR3 length is 16 residues. The germline gives CDR1 LGHNA, CDR2 YNFKEQ. CDR3 region: CASSQETSGTPDTQYF. The CDR3 bases are TGTGCCAGCAGCCAAGAGACTAGCGGGACGCCAGATACGCAGTATTTT.

This clonotype occurred a few times. The chain recombines TRBV2 with TRBJ2-7; 8 nucleotides agree with TRBD1. Trimming took 6 bases from V and 0 from J; bases not matched to a gene: 7. Germline V gives CDR1 SNHLY, CDR2 FYNNEI. This CDR3 has 15 residues. CDR3 protein: CASRDRASVSYEQYF. Written as DNA, the CDR3 is TGTGCCAGCAGGGACAGGGCATCCGTCTCCTACGAGCAGTACTTC.

To note about this clonotype: This clone may be a read error of a much larger clone one base away. V is TRBV4-1 and J is TRBJ2-1; no clear D gene. Germline CDR1 reads MGHRA; CDR2 reads YSYEKL. The CDR3 totals 16 residues. V was pared by 3 bases and J by 0 bases, with 12 bases between. DNA for the CDR3: TGCGCCAGCAGCCATGTTCAACAGAGCTCCTACAATGAGCAGTTCTTC. Its protein product is CASSHVQQSSYNEQFF.

The table lists this clonotype with many counts. The chain links TRBV7-2 to TRBJ1-5; TRBD1 is a possible D gene (5 bases). This CDR3 spans 15 amino acids. Trimming shortened V by 4 bases and J by 5 bases, and 15 bases separated the two germline ends. Germline V gives CDR1 SGHTA, CDR2 FQGNSA. The CDR3 loop reads CASSSGLRGYQPQHF. The CDR3 DNA reads TGTGCCAGCAGCTCGGGACTCAGAGGGTATCAGCCCCAGCATTTT.

The genes are TRBV24-1 and TRBJ2-1, with 10 nucleotides matching TRBD2. The V gene's germline CDR1 is KGHDR and CDR2 SFDVKD. V trimming: 2 bases; J trimming: 0 bases; junction bases outside the gene matches: 6. CDR3 length: 18 residues. The CDR3, as DNA: TGTGCCACCAGTGATTCTCTCCCTAGCGGGGGCTCCTACAATGAGCAGTTCTTC. This codes for CATSDSLPSGGSYNEQFF.

This clonotype was picked up a small number of times. This chain connects TRBV7-3 to TRBJ2-1; the match to TRBD1 covers 7 bases. The CDR3 runs to 17 residues. Trimming removed 2 bases from V and 6 bases from J; junction bases left unmatched: 13. Germline V CDR1 and CDR2: SGHTA, FQGTGA. CDR3 coding DNA: TGTGCCAGCAGCTTACGCCCGACAGGGAGTTTGGGCAATGAGCAGTTCTTC. Amino acids: CASSLRPTGSLGNEQFF.

This clonotype was recorded many times. This chain joins TRBV9 and TRBJ1-2, with D maybe TRBD1 (5 bases). CDR3 length equals 12 residues. Per germline, CDR1 SGDLS and CDR2 YYNGEE. Between the trimmed V and J ends, which lost 4 bases and 5 bases, there was a span of 9 bases. CDR3 sequence reads: CASSSTGYGYTF. The CDR3 DNA reads TGTGCCAGCAGCTCAACAGGTTATGGCTACACCTTC.

This clonotype has just a few counts. The genes are TRBV21-1 and TRBJ1-1; the D segment call TRBD1 is taken from the table without a DNA check. TRBV21-1 is listed as a pseudogene. The length of the CDR3 is 17 residues. This chain's CDR3 is CASSKVGTGETGTEAFF. CDR3 sequence (DNA): TGTGCCAGCAGCAAAGTCGGGACAGGGGAAACGGGCACTGAAGCTTTCTTT.

V usage is TRBV10-3 and J usage is TRBJ2-1; 8 bases align to TRBD2. Germline trimming cut 2 bases from V and 7 bases from J; bases unmatched to any gene: 10. This CDR3 is 16 amino acids long. Germline V lookup: CDR1 ENHRY, CDR2 SYGVKD. In DNA, the CDR3 is TGTGCCATCAGTGAGAAAGAACGGGGGGGTCTAAATGAGCAGTTCTTC. It encodes CAISEKERGGLNEQFF.

This clonotype was picked up one time. A junction boundary mismatches the germline segment, possibly from a read error. The chain combines TRBV5-1 with TRBJ2-1; TRBD2 is a possible D gene (6 bases). Germline V lookup: CDR1 SGHRS, CDR2 YFSETQ. CDR3 length: 16 residues. CDR3 DNA: TGCGCCAGCAGCTTGGTATTGGGGGGTCGGGAAAGTGAGCAGATCTTC. Protein product: CASSLVLGGRESEQIF.

With regard to this clonotype: At one of its ends the junction is not consistent with the germline gene, which may arise from a read error. CDR3 loop: CASSYSEPGAYNSPPHF. DNA for the CDR3: TGTGCCAGCAGTTACTCGGAGCCAGGGGCCTATAATTCACCCCCCCACTTT. This chain connects TRBV6-2 or TRBV6-3 to TRBJ1-6; tentative D call: TRBD1 (6 bases). This CDR3 contains 17 residues. Per germline, CDR1 MNHEY and CDR2 SVGEGT.

This clonotype was observed a handful of times. V and J are TRBV5-1 and TRBJ2-5; 7 bases are shared with TRBD1. V dropped 5 bases and J dropped 4; count of bases not matched to a gene: 8. This CDR3 region has 14 residues. Germline CDR1 is SGHRS and CDR2 is YFSETQ. CDR3 residues: CASSTGEGRETQYF. The CDR3 DNA reads as TGCGCCAGCAGTACAGGGGAAGGAAGAGAGACCCAGTACTTC. Filled out from reference TRBV5-1 and TRBJ2-5, the complete variable domain reads KAGVTQTPRYLIKTRGQQVTLSCSPISGHRSVSWYQQTPGQGLQFLFEYFSETQRNKGNFPGRFSGRQFSNSRSEMNVSTLELGDSALYLCASSTGEGRETQYFGPGTRLLVL.

Comment on this clonotype: A much larger clone lies one base from this, so it may be a read error. The chain couples TRBV4-1 to TRBJ2-1, with D hard to call. Trimming took 4 bases from V and 13 from J, leaving 14 bases between them. The germline V gene has CDR1 MGHRA and CDR2 YSYEKL. This CDR3 is 12 amino acids long. The CDR3 protein is CASSRVAGRQFF. The CDR3, as DNA: TGCGCCAGCAGCCGAGTAGCTGGAAGACAGTTCTTC.

This clonotype was recorded only once. This may come from a read error, since a much larger clone is one base off. Here the CDR3 omits its conserved ending phenylalanine or tryptophan, so a read error is the likely source. This rearrangement joins TRBV5-1 to TRBJ2-3; D remains unclear. CDR1 and CDR2 from the germline V gene are SGHRS and YFSETQ. The CDR3 is 13 amino acids. Trimming removed 5 bases at V and 1 base at J, with 8 bases between. The CDR3 DNA follows: TGCGCCAGCAGTACCGAGGGCACAGATACGCAGTATTCT. Protein: CASSTEGTDTQYS.

This clonotype was seen at least ten times. The rearrangement joins TRBV5-1 to TRBJ1-1, with 7 nucleotides matching TRBD1. This CDR3 has 13 residues. V shed 5 bases and J 0 bases; nucleotides not matched to a gene: 1. The germline V gene encodes CDR1 SGHRS and CDR2 YFSETQ. CDR3 in DNA: TGCGCCAGCAGGACAGGGCTGAACACTGAAGCTTTCTTT. It codes for CASRTGLNTEAFF.

In its sample, this clonotype was seen many times. V gene TRBV6-2 or TRBV6-3 combines with J gene TRBJ1-1; 8 bases are shared with TRBD1. CDR1 and CDR2 (germline): MNHEY, SVGEGT. The ends lost 4 bases at V and 7 bases at J; junction bases unmatched: 2. The CDR3 spans 12 residues. The CDR3 here is CASSFTGGEAFF. For the CDR3, the DNA is TGTGCCAGCAGTTTCACAGGGGGTGAAGCTTTCTTT.

This clonotype occurred many times. The rearrangement joins TRBV5-1 to TRBJ1-1; no firm D call. V was pared by 0 bases and J by 2 bases, with 8 bases between. The CDR3 runs 14 residues. Germline V gene data show CDR1 as SGHRS and CDR2 as YFSETQ. The CDR3 DNA reads TGCGCCAGCAGCTTGGGAACATACAACACTGAAGCTTTCTTT. Translated: CASSLGTYNTEAFF. The variable domain in full, with the rest retrieved from reference TRBV5-1 and TRBJ1-1, is KAGVTQTPRYLIKTRGQQVTLSCSPISGHRSVSWYQQTPGQGLQFLFEYFSETQRNKGNFPGRFSGRQFSNSRSEMNVSTLELGDSALYLCASSLGTYNTEAFFGQGTRLTVV.

By its share, this clonotype is medium-sized. V and J are TRBV4-1 and TRBJ2-3; no clear D. Per the germline V gene, CDR1 is MGHRA and CDR2 is YSYEKL. This CDR3 region has 13 residues. Trimming stripped 1 base from V and 7 bases from J, with 9 bases between. DNA for the CDR3: TGCGCCAGCAGCCAAGTTCTACAGCATACGCAGTATTTT. Amino acid sequence: CASSQVLQHTQYF.

Concerning this clonotype itself: This may stem from a read error, because a much larger clone lies one nucleotide away. The chain carries TRBV4-1 and TRBJ2-2; D remains unclear. CDR3 length: 16 amino acids. The germline CDR1 and CDR2 sequences are MGHRA and YSYEKL. Written as DNA, the CDR3 is TGCGCCAACAGCCGCAGGCGGCTCGCGAACACCGGGGAGCTGTTTTTT. This encodes CANSRRRLANTGELFF.

The chain is built from TRBV5-1 and TRBJ2-3; D unresolved. V dropped 1 base and J dropped 0 bases, with 3 bases sitting between them. The CDR3 spans 13 residues. Germline-derived CDR1 and CDR2 are SGHRS and YFSETQ. CDR3 sequence reads: CASSLLSTDTQYF. In DNA, the CDR3 is TGCGCCAGCAGCTTGTTGAGCACAGATACGCAGTATTTT. Full variable domain (rest looked up from reference TRBV5-1 and TRBJ2-3): KAGVTQTPRYLIKTRGQQVTLSCSPISGHRSVSWYQQTPGQGLQFLFEYFSETQRNKGNFPGRFSGRQFSNSRSEMNVSTLELGDSALYLCASSLLSTDTQYFGPGTRLTVL.

Turning to this clonotype: A much larger clone sits a single nucleotide away, making a read error possible. The chain couples TRBV6-6 to TRBJ1-1; no firm D call. CDR1 and CDR2 from the germline V gene are MNHNY and SVGAGI (reference sequence). Trimming removed 4 bases at V and 12 bases at J, with 12 bases between. The CDR3 is made up of 11 amino acids. In nucleotides, the CDR3 is TGTGCCAGCAGTTTAGACCGGGTGACTTTCTTT. Amino acids: CASSLDRVTFF.

This clonotype was found many times. The chain uses TRBV7-9 and TRBJ2-5; weak D call: TRBD2 (6 bases). The ends were cut back, 6 bases at V and 2 bases at J, with 19 bases in the middle. This CDR3 has 16 amino acids. CDR1 and CDR2 from the germline V gene are SEHNR and FQNEAQ (reference sequence). CDR3 amino acids: CASRPNLGGRQETQYF. The CDR3 DNA sequence: TGTGCCAGCAGACCCAACTTGGGAGGCAGGCAAGAGACCCAGTACTTC.

This clonotype came up many times. The V call is TRBV5-5, the J call TRBJ2-6, with 8 nucleotides matching TRBD2. The CDR3 runs to 11 residues. Per germline, CDR1 SGHKS and CDR2 YYEKEE (reference sequence). V trimming: 3 bases; J trimming: 13 bases; junction bases outside the gene matches: 0. Here the CDR3 reads CASSSGGVLTF. The CDR3 region has the DNA TGTGCCAGCAGCTCGGGGGGGGTCCTGACTTTC.

Turning to this clonotype: A read error may explain this, as a much larger clone is one base away. V usage is TRBV6-5 and J usage is TRBJ1-1; D is ambiguous. This CDR3 region has 13 residues. With 2 bases removed from V and 5 bases from J, the gap between germline ends came to 9 bases. Germline-derived CDR1 and CDR2 are MNHEY and SVGAGI. This chain's CDR3 is CASSYTGRTEAFF. Here the CDR3 DNA reads TGTGCCAGCAGTTACACTGGTAGGACTGAAGCTTTCTTT.

In its sample, this clonotype was seen a few times. The V and J genes are TRBV11-1 and TRBJ2-5; D may be TRBD1 (6 bases). This CDR3 is built from 15 residues. Germline V gene data show CDR1 as SGHAT and CDR2 as FQDESV (reference sequence). The V and J ends lost 1 base and 8 bases respectively, with 17 bases between them. The CDR3 DNA reads as TGTGCCAGCAGCTTAGATACACAGGGCCTACAAACCCAGTACTTC. This encodes CASSLDTQGLQTQYF.

CDR3 region: CASALYEQFF. The CDR3 DNA reads TGTGCCAGCGCTTTGTATGAGCAGTTCTTC. V gene TRBV12-3 or TRBV12-4 combines with J gene TRBJ2-1, with D unclear. This CDR3 contains 10 residues. Between the trimmed V and J ends, which lost 8 bases and 8 bases, there was a span of 7 bases.